Shown below are 7 T cell receptor beta chains from a single sample sequenced in a study of T cell responses to AZD1222 COVID-19 vaccine. Some clones are missing from TCRdb's copy, which holds only in-frame ones; the method was immunoSEQ multiplex PCR. In the table there are about 150,000 clones, under 95% of which are singletons. Specimen: peripheral blood, collected on day 0 of MenACWY control vaccination. The receptors were gathered from an adult in good health.

J is TRBJ2-1 and V is TRBV11-2; 8 positions agree with TRBD2. Trimming removed 4 bases from V and 8 bases from J; junction bases left unmatched: 13. The CDR3 spans 16 residues. Germline V gene sequence: CDR1 SGHAT, CDR2 FQNNGV. CDR3: CASSSEYRTSRHEQFF. CDR3 in DNA: TGTGCCAGCAGCTCGGAATATAGGACTAGCAGGCATGAGCAGTTCTTC.

J is TRBJ2-3 and V is TRBV24-1; 8 bases map to TRBD1. CDR3 length equals 16 residues. The junction had 6 bases not matched to a gene; V was cut back by 4 bases and J by 1 base. Germline values: CDR1 KGHDR, CDR2 SFDVKD. The CDR3 bases are TGTGCCACCAGTGACATGACAGGGGTGGGCACAGATACGCAGTATTTT. It encodes CATSDMTGVGTDTQYF.

CDR3 loop: CASSPAADEKLFF. CDR3 DNA: TGTGCCAGCTCACCAGCGGCTGACGAAAAACTGTTTTTT. The chain couples TRBV18 to TRBJ1-4, with D uncertain. This CDR3 has 13 residues. In germline, CDR1 is KGHSH, CDR2 LQKENI. Trimming removed 2 bases from V and 8 bases from J, with 9 bases in between. Full variable domain (outside the CDR3, taken from reference TRBV18 and TRBJ1-4): NAGVMQNPRHLVRRRGQEARLRCSPMKGHSHVYWYRQLPEEGLKFMVYLQKENIIDESGMPKERFSAEFPKEGPSILRIQQVVRGDSAAYFCASSPAADEKLFFGSGTQLSVL.

The rearrangement joins TRBV30 to TRBJ2-3, with 7 bases that match TRBD2. The J segment lost 4 bases and the V segment lost 2 bases, leaving 9 bases of the junction unmatched. The CDR3 has 15 residues. The germline gives CDR1 GTSNPN, CDR2 SVGIG (reference sequence). The CDR3 loop reads CAWSRGRVRPDTQYF. The DNA for the CDR3 is TGTGCCTGGAGTAGAGGGAGGGTGAGACCAGATACGCAGTATTTT. The whole variable domain, remainder taken from reference TRBV30 and TRBJ2-3, is SQTIHQWPATLVQPVGSPLSLECTVEGTSNPNLYWYRQAAGRGLQLLFYSVGIGQISSEVPQNLSASRPQDRQFILSSKKLLLSDSGFYLCAWSRGRVRPDTQYFGPGTRLTVL.

For this clone: The sample carries other DNA sequences with the same CDR3. The chain recombines TRBV12-3 or TRBV12-4 with TRBJ1-2; D is perhaps TRBD1 (5 bases). The V end was cut by 1 base, the J end by 4 bases, with 7 bases between. There are 13 residues in the CDR3. The CDR3 DNA reads as TGTGCCAGCAGTTTAGGGACACCCTATGGCTACACCTTC. This translates into CASSLGTPYGYTF.

The chain uses TRBV9 and TRBJ1-5; 9 positions agree with TRBD1. Germline V CDR1 and CDR2: SGDLS, YYNGEE. This CDR3 contains 15 residues. The V segment lost 3 bases and the J segment 2 bases; nucleotides outside the gene matches: 3. The CDR3 sequence: CASSATGGGNQPQHF. The DNA for the CDR3 is TGTGCCAGCAGCGCAACAGGGGGCGGCAATCAGCCCCAGCATTTT. Full variable domain (outside the CDR3, taken from reference TRBV9 and TRBJ1-5): DSGVTQTPKHLITATGQRVTLRCSPRSGDLSVYWYQQSLDQGLQFLIQYYNGEERAKGNILERFSAQQFPDLHSELNLSSLELGDSALYFCASSATGGGNQPQHFGDGTRLSIL.

This clone was detected once. This chain links TRBV6-5 with TRBJ2-2, with TRBD2 identical over 7 bases. This CDR3 spans 15 amino acids. J lost 5 bases, V lost 7 bases, and 10 bases had no gene match. Germline lookup yields CDR1 MNHEY and CDR2 SVGAGI. In nucleotides, the CDR3 is TGTGCCAGCAACCAAGCGGGGCCAGGGACCGGGGAGCTGTTTTTT. Its protein is CASNQAGPGTGELFF.